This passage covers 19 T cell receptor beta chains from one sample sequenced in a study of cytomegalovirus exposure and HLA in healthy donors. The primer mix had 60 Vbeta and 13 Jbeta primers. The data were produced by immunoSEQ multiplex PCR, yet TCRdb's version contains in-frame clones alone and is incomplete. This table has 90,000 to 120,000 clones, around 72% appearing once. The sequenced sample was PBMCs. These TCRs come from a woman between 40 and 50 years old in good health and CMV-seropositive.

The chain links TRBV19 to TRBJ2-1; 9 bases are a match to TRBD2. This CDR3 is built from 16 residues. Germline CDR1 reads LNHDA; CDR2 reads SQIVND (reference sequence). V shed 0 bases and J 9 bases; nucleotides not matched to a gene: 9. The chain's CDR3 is CASSIEGGGAWVEQFF. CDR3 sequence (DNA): TGTGCCAGTAGTATAGAGGGCGGGGGGGCCTGGGTTGAGCAGTTCTTC.

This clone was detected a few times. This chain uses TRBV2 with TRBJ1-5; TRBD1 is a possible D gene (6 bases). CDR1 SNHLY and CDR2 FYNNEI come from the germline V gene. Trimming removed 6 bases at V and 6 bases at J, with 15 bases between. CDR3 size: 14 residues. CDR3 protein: CASRQQGAGQPQHF. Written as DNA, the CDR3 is TGTGCCAGCAGACAACAGGGCGCCGGTCAGCCCCAGCATTTT.

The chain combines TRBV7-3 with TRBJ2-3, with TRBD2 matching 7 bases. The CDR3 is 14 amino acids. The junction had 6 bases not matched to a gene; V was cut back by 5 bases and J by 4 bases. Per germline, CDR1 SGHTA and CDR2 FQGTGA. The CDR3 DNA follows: TGTGCCAGCAGCCCTACGGGGAGGGCAGATACGCAGTATTTT. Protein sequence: CASSPTGRADTQYF.

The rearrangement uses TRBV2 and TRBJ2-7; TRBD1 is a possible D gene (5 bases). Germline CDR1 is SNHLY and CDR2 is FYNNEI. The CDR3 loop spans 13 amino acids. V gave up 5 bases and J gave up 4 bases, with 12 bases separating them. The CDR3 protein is CASSSYRQYEQYF. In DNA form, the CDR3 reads TGTGCCAGCAGTTCCTATCGACAGTACGAGCAGTACTTC. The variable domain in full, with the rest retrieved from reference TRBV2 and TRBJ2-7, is EPEVTQTPSHQVTQMGQEVILRCVPISNHLYFYWYRQILGQKVEFLVSFYNNEISEKSEIFDDQFSVERPDGSNFTLKIRSTKLEDSAMYFCASSSYRQYEQYFGPGTRLTVT.

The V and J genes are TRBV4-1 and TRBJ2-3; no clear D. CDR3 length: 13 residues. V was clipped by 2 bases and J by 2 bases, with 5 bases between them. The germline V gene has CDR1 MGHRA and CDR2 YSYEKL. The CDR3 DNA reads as TGCGCCAGCAGCCAACCGTTCACAGATACGCAGTATTTT. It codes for CASSQPFTDTQYF.

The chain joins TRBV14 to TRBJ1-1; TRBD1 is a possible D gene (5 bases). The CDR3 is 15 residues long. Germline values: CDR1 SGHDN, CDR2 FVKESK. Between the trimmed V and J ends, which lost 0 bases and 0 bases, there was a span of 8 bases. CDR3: CASSQDNRLNTEAFF. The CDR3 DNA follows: TGTGCCAGCAGCCAAGATAACAGGCTGAACACTGAAGCTTTCTTT. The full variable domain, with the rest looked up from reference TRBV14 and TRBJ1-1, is EAGVTQFPSHSVIEKGQTVTLRCDPISGHDNLYWYRRVMGKEIKFLLHFVKESKQDESGMPNNRFLAERTGGTYSTLKVQPAELEDSGVYFCASSQDNRLNTEAFFGQGTRLTVV.

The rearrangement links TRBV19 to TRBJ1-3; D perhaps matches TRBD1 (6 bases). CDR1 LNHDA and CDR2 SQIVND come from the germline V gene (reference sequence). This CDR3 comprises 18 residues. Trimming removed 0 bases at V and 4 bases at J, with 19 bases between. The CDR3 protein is CASSIDFFGQGTGNTIYF. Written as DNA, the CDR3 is TGTGCCAGTAGTATAGATTTTTTCGGGCAGGGGACAGGAAACACCATATATTTT.

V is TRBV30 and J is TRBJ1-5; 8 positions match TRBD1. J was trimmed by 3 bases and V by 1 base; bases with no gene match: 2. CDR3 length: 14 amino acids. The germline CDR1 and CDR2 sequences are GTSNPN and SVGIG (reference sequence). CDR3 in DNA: TGTGCCTGGAGTGGACAGGGGTACAATCAGCCCCAGCATTTT. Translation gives CAWSGQGYNQPQHF.

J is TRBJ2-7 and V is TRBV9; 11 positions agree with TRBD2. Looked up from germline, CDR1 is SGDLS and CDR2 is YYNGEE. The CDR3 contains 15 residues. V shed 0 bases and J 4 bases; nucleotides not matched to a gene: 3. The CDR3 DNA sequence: TGTGCCAGCAGCGTAGCCGGGACTAGCGGATACGAGCAGTACTTC. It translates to CASSVAGTSGYEQYF. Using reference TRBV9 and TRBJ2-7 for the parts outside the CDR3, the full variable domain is DSGVTQTPKHLITATGQRVTLRCSPRSGDLSVYWYQQSLDQGLQFLIQYYNGEERAKGNILERFSAQQFPDLHSELNLSSLELGDSALYFCASSVAGTSGYEQYFGPGTRLTVT.

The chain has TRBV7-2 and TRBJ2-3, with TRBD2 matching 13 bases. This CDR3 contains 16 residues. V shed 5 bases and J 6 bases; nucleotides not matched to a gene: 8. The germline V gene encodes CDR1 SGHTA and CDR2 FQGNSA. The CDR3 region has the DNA TGTGCCAGCAGCGTTGGACTAGCGGGGGCCGGTGATACGCAGTATTTT. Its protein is CASSVGLAGAGDTQYF.

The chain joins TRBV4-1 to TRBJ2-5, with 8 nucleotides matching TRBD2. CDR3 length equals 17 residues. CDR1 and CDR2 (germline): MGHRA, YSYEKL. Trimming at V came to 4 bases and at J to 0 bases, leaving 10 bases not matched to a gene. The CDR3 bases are TGCGCCAGCAGCCCGTTCCGGGGGGGCCAGTACCAAGAGACCCAGTACTTC. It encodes CASSPFRGGQYQETQYF.

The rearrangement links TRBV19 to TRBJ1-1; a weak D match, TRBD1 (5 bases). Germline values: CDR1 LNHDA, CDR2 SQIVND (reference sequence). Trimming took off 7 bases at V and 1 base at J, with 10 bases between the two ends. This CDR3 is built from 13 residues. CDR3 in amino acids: CASTLDRNTEAFF. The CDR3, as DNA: TGTGCCAGTACCTTAGACAGGAACACTGAAGCTTTCTTT.

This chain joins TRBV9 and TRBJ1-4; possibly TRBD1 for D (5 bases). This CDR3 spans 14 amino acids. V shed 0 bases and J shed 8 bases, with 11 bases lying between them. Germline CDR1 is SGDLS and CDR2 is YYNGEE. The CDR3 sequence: CASSVGVGAEKLFF. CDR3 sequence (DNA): TGTGCCAGCAGCGTAGGGGTAGGGGCCGAAAAACTGTTTTTT.

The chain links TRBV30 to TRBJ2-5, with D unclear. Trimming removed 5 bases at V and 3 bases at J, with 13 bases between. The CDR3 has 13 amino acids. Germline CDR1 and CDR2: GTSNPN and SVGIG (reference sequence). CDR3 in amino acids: CAWDQNRKETQYF. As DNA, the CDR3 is TGTGCCTGGGATCAGAACAGAAAAGAGACCCAGTACTTC.

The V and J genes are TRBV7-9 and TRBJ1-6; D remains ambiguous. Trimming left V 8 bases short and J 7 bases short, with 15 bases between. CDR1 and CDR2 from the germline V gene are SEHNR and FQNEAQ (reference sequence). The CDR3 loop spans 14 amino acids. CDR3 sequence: CASGSAGLNSPLHF. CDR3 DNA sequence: TGTGCCAGCGGCTCGGCAGGTTTAAATTCACCCCTCCACTTT. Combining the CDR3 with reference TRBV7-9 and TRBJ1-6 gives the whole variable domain DTGVSQNPRHKITKRGQNVTFRCDPISEHNRLYWYRQTLGQGPEFLTYFQNEAQLEKSRLLSDRFSAERPKGSFSTLEIQRTEQGDSAMYLCASGSAGLNSPLHFGNGTRLTVT.

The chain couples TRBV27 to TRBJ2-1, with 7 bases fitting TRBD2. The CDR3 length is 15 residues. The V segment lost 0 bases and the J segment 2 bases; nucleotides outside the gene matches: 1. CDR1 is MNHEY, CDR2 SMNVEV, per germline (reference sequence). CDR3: CASSLSGTTYNEQFF. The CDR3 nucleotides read TGTGCCAGCAGTTTATCGGGGACTACCTACAATGAGCAGTTCTTC.

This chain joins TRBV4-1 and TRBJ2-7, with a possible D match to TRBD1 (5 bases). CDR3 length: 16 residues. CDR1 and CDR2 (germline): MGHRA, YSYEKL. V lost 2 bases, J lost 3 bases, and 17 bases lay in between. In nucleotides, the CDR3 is TGCGCCAGCAGCCAAAACCCGACAGTGGTGGGCTACGAGCAGTACTTC. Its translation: CASSQNPTVVGYEQYF.

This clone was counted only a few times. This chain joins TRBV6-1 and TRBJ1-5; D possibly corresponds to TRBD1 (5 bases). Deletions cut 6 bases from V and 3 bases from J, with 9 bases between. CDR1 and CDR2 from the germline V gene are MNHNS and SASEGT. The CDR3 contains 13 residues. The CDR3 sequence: CASSDSLNQPQHF. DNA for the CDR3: TGTGCCAGCAGCGACAGTCTCAATCAGCCCCAGCATTTT.

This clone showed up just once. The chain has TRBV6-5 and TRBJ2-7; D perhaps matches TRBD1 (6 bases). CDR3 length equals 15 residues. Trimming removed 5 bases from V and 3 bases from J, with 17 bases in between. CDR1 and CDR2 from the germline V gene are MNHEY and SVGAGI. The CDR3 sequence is CASSRSGTSFYEQYF. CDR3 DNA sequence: TGTGCCAGCAGTAGGTCCGGGACAAGCTTCTACGAGCAGTACTTC.